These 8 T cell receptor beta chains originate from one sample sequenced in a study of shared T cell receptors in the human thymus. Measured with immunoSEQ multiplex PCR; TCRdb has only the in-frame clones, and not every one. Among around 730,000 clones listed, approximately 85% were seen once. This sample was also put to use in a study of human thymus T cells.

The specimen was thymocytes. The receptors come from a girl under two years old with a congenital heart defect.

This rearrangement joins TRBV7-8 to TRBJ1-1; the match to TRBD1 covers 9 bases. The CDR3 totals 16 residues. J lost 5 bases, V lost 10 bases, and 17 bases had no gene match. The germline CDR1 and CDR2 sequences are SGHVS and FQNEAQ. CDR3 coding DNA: TGTGCCACCTCGACGGGATACAGGGGGCTGTATACTGAAGCTTTCTTT. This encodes CATSTGYRGLYTEAFF.

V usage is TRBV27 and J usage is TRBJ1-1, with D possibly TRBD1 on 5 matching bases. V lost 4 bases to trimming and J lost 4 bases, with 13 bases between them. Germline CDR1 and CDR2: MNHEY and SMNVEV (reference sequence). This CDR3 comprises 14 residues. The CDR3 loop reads CASSSGEARTEAFF. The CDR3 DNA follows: TGTGCCAGCAGTTCGGGGGAGGCGCGCACTGAAGCTTTCTTT.

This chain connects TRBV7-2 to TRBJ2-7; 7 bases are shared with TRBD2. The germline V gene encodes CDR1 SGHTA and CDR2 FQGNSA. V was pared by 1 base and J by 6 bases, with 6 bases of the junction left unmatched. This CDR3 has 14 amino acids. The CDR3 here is CASSLDDSGCEQYF. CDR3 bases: TGTGCCAGCAGCTTAGATGATAGCGGGTGCGAGCAGTACTTC.

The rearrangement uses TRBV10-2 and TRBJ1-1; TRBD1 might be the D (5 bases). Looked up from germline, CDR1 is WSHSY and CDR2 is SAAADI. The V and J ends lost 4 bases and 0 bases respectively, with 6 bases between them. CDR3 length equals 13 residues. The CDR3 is CASSGGVNTEAFF. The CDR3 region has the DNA TGCGCCAGCAGTGGGGGGGTGAACACTGAAGCTTTCTTT.

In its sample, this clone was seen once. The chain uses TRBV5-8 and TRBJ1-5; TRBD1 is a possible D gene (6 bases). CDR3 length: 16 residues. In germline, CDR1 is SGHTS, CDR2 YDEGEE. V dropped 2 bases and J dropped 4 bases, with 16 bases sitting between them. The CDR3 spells CASSLGTRGPNQPQHF. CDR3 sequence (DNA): TGTGCCAGCAGCTTAGGGACAAGGGGTCCTAATCAGCCCCAGCATTTT.

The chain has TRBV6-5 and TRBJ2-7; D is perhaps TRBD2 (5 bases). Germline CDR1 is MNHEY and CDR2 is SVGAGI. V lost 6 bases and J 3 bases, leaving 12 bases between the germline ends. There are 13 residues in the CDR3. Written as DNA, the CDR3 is TGTGCCAGCAGAAGAAGGGAGTTCTACGAGCAGTACTTC. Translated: CASRRREFYEQYF.

This CDR3 reads CASSLGQGSTDTQYF. CDR3 nucleotide sequence: TGCGCCAGCAGCTTGGGACAGGGAAGCACAGATACGCAGTATTTT. The rearrangement joins TRBV5-1 to TRBJ2-3, with 7 bases identical to TRBD1. Germline CDR1 and CDR2: SGHRS and YFSETQ. The CDR3 loop spans 15 amino acids. The V gene end was trimmed by 0 bases and the J gene end by 0 bases; junction bases not matched to a gene: 1.

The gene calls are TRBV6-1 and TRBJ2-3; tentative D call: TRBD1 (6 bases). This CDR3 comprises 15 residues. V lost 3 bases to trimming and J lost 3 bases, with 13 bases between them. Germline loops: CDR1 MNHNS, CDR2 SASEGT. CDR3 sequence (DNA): TGTGCCAGCAGTGACGCAGGGGCGTCAACAGATACGCAGTATTTT. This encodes CASSDAGASTDTQYF.